This T cell receptor (beta chain) was captured by sequencing in a study of identical twins. TCRdb fed the 5' RACE reads into MiXCR, producing one record per CDR3 protein. Here the sample spans fewer than 500,000 distinct CDR3 sequences, more than 13% being singletons. Germline CDR1 and CDR2: DFQATT and SNEGSKA (reference sequence). There are 17 residues in the CDR3. Turning to this clonotype: Sequence at one end of the junction differs from germline and may be a read error.

These data were likewise used in another study, on yellow fever vaccine responses in identical twins.

The source material was CD4+ T cells sorted from blood. The TCR originated in a woman aged 18-29 years in good health. V is TRBV20-1 and J is TRBJ2-2; 13 bases line up with TRBD2. The CDR3 sequence is CCARTGTSGANTGELFF. Written as DNA, the CDR3 is TGCTGTGCTAGAACCGGGACTAGCGGGGCGAACACCGGGGAGCTGTTTTTT.